This T cell receptor beta chain was profiled in a study of cytomegalovirus exposure and HLA in healthy donors. Overall study results and limits: Several of the most significant clusters appeared linked to common viral pathogens, based on a later analysis. As confirmed in vitro, three CMV-associated chains were specific for CMV antigens. Looking again later, the authors saw that most CMV-associated TCR beta chains seemed HLA-restricted.

Remarks on this clone: The antigen remains unidentified.

PCR amplification relied on 60 Vbeta primers (plus 13 Jbeta primers). Only in-frame clones appear in the TCRdb table, and some are missing; sequencing was by immunoSEQ multiplex PCR. Of 150,000 to 200,000 clones in the sample, more than 70% were seen once. Germline values: CDR1 SGHAT, CDR2 FQDESV (reference sequence). The CDR3 length is 14 residues. The trim removed 4 bases at V and 2 bases at J, leaving 2 bases unmatched. The sequenced material came from PBMCs. The J gene is TRBJ1-1, the V gene TRBV11-1; TRBD1 aligns across 9 bases. This clonotype was obtained from a male donor in good health and CMV-seronegative. CDR3 residues: CASSWDRANTEAFF. DNA of the CDR3: TGTGCCAGCAGCTGGGACAGGGCTAACACTGAAGCTTTCTTT.